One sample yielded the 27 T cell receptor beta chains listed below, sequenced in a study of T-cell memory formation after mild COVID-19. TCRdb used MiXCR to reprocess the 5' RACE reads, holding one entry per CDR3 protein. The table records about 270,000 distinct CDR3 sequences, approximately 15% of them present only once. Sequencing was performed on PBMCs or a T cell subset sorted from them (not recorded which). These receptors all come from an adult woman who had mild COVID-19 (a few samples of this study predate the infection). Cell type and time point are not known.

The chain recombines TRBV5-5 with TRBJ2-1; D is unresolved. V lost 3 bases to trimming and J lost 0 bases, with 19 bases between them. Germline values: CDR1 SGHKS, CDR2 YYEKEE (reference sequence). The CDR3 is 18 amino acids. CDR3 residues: CASSSAKQSRSSYNEQFF. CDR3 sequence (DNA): TGTGCCAGCAGCTCCGCGAAACAGAGTAGGAGCTCCTACAATGAGCAGTTCTTC.

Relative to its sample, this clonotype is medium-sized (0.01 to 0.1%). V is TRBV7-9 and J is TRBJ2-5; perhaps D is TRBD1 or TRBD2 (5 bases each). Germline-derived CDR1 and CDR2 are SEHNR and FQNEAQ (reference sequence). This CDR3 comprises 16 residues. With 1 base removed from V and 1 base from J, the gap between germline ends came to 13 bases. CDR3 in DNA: TGTGCCAGCAGCTTAGGAGGGGTTCTGGTCCAAGAGACCCAGTACTTC. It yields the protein CASSLGGVLVQETQYF.

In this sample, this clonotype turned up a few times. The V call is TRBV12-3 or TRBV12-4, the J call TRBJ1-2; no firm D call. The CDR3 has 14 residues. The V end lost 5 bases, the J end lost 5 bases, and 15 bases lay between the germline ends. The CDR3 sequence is CASSLGEGWYGYTF. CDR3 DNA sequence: TGTGCCAGCAGTCTGGGAGAGGGTTGGTATGGCTACACCTTC.

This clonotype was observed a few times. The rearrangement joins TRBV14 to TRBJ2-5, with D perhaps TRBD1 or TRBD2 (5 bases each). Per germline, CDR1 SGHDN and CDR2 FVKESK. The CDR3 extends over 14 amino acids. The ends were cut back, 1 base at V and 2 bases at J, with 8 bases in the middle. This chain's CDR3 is CASSQGWGQETQYF. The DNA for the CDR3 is TGTGCCAGCAGCCAAGGGTGGGGGCAAGAGACCCAGTACTTC.

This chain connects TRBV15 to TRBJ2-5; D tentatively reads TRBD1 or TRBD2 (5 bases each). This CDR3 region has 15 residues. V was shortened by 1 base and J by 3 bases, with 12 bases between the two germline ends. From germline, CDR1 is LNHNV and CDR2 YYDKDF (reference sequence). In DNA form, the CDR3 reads TGTGCCACCAGCAGAGTGTTGGTGGGGGAAGAGACCCAGTACTTC. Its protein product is CATSRVLVGEETQYF.

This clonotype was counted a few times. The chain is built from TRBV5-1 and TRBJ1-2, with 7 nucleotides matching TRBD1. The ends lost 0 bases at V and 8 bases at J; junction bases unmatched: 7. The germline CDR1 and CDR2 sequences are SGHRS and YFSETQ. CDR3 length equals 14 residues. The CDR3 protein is CASSLGQGFEGYTF. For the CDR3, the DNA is TGCGCCAGCAGCTTGGGACAGGGATTTGAGGGCTACACCTTC.

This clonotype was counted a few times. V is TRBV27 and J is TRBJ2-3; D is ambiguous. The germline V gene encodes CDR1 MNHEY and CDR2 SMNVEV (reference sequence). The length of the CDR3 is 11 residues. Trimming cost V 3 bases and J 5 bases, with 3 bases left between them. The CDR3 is CASSFLDTQYF. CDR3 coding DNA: TGTGCCAGCAGTTTCCTAGATACGCAGTATTTT.

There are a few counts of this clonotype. CDR3 sequence: CASSLLGRTYEQYF. CDR3 nucleotide sequence: TGTGCCAGCAGTCTACTAGGGCGCACCTACGAGCAGTACTTC. The V and J genes are TRBV5-4 and TRBJ2-7; D is perhaps TRBD2 (5 bases). In germline, CDR1 is SGHNT, CDR2 YYREEE (reference sequence). The CDR3 is 14 residues long. Deletions cut 5 bases from V and 2 bases from J, with 14 bases between.

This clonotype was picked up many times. The CDR3: CASSYPTSGRSSYNEQFF. CDR3 in DNA: TGTGCCAGCAGTTACCCTACTAGCGGGAGAAGCTCCTACAATGAGCAGTTCTTC. The gene calls are TRBV6-2 or TRBV6-3 and TRBJ2-1; TRBD2 matches 11 bases. CDR3 length: 18 residues. Germline trimming cut 2 bases from V and 0 bases from J; bases unmatched to any gene: 6. Germline assignment: CDR1 MNHEY and CDR2 SVGEGT.

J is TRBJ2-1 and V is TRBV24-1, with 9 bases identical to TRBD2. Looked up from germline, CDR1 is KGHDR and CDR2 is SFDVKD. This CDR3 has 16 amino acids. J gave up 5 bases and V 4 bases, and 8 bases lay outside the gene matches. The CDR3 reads CATSEAEAGGHNEQFF. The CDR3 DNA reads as TGTGCCACCAGTGAGGCCGAAGCGGGGGGTCACAATGAGCAGTTCTTC.

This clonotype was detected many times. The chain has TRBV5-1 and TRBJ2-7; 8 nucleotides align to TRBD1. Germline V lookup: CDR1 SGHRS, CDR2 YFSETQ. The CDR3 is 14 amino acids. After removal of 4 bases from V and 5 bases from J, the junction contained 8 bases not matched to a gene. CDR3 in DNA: TGCGCCAGCAGCAGGAGACAGGGGTTCCACGAGCAGTACTTC. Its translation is CASSRRQGFHEQYF.

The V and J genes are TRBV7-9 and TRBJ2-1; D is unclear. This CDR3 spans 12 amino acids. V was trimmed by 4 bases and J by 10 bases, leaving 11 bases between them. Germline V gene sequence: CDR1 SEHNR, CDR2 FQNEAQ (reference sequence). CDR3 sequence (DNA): TGTGCCAGCAGCTCTGCCAACCCGGAGCAGTTCTTC. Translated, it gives CASSSANPEQFF.

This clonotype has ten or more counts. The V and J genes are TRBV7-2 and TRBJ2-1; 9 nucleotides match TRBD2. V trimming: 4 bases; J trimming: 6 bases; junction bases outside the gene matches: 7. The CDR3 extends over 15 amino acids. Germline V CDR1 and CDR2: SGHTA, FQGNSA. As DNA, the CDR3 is TGTGCCAGCAGCTCAACGTCTAGCGGGGTCAATGAGCAGTTCTTC. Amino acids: CASSSTSSGVNEQFF.

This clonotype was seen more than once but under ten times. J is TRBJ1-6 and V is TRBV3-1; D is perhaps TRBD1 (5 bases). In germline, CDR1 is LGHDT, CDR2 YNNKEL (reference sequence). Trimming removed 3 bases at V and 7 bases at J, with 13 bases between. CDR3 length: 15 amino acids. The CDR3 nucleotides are TGTGCCAGCAGCCATGGTGGGGCGAAGAATTCACCCCTCCACTTT. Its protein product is CASSHGGAKNSPLHF.

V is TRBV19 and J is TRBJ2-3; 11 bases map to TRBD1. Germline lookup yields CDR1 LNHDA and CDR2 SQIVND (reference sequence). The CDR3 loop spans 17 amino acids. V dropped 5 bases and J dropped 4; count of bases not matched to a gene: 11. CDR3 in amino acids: CASSSGQGAAGADTQYF. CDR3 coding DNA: TGTGCCAGTAGTTCCGGACAGGGGGCAGCGGGCGCAGATACGCAGTATTTT.

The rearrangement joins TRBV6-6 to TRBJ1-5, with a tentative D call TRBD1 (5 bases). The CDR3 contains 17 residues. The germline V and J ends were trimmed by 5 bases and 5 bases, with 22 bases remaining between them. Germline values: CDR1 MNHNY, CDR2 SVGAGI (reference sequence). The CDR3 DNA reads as TGTGCCAGCAGTGACAGACGAAGGGCTGAGGGGTATCAGCCCCAGCATTTT. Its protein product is CASSDRRRAEGYQPQHF.

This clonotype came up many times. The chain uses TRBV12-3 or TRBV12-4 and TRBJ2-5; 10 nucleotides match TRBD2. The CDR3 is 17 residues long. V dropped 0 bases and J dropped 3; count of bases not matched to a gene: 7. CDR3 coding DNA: TGTGCCAGCAGTTTAGCCCCGGGCCTAGCGGGAGAAGAGACCCAGTACTTC. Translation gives CASSLAPGLAGEETQYF.

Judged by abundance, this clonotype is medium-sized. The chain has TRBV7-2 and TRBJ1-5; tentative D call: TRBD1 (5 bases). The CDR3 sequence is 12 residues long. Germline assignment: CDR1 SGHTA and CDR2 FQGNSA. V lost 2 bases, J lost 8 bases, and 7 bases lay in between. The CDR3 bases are TGTGCCAGCAGCTTACCGGGGGAGCCCCAGCATTTT. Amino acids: CASSLPGEPQHF.

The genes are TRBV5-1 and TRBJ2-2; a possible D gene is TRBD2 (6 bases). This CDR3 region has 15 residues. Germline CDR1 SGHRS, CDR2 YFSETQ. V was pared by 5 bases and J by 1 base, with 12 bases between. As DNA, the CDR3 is TGCGCCAGCAGAGCCCTCGGGGGGAACACCGGGGAGCTGTTTTTT. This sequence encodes CASRALGGNTGELFF.

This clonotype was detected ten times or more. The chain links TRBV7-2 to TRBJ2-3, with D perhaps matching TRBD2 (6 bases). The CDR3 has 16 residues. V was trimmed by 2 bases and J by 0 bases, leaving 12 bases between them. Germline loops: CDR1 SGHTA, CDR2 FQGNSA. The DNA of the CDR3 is TGTGCCAGCAGCTTAAGGTCGGGAGCTAGCACAGATACGCAGTATTTT. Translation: CASSLRSGASTDTQYF.

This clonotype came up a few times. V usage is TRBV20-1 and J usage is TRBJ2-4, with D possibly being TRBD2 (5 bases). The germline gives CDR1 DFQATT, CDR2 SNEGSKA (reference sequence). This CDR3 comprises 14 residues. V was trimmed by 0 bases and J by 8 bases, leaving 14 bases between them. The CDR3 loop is CSARDRGGGDIQYF. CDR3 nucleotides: TGCAGTGCTAGAGATAGAGGAGGTGGTGACATTCAGTACTTC.

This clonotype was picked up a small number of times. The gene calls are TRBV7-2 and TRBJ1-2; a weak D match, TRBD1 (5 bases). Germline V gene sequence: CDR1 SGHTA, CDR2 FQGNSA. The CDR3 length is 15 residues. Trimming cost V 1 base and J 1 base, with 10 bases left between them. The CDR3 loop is CASSLVIGDNYGYTF. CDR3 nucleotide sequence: TGTGCCAGCAGCTTAGTTATAGGGGATAACTATGGCTACACCTTC.

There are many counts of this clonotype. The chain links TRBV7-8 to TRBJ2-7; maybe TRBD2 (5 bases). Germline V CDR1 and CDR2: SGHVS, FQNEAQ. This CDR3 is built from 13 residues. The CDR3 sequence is CGVGEPTKYEQYF. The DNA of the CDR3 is TGTGGGGTCGGGGAACCCACGAAGTACGAGCAGTACTTC.

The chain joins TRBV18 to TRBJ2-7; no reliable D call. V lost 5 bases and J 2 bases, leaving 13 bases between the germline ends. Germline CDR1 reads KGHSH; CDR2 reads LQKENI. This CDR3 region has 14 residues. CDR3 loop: CASSASALTYEQYF. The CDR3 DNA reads TGTGCCAGCTCAGCGTCGGCCCTCACCTACGAGCAGTACTTC.

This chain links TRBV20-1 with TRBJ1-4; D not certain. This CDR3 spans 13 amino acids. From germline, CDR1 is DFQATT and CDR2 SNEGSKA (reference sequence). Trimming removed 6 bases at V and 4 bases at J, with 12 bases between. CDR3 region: CSAFGRDNEKLFF. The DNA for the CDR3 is TGCAGTGCCTTCGGCAGAGATAATGAAAAACTGTTTTTT.

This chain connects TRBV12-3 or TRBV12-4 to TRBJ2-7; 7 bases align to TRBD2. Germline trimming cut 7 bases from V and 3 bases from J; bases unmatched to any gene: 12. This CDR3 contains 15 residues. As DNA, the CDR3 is TGTGCCAGCACCCCAGGACTAGTTTCAAACTACGAGCAGTACTTC. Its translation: CASTPGLVSNYEQYF.

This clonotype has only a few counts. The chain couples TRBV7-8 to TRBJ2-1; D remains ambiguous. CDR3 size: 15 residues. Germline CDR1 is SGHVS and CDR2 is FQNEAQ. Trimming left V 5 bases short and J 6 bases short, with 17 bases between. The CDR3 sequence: CASSTRTAASNEQFF. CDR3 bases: TGTGCCAGCAGCACACGGACGGCCGCTAGCAATGAGCAGTTCTTC.